The 31 T cell receptor beta chains given below trace back to one sample, sequenced in a study of OX40 agonist ivuxolimab in advanced cancers. Measured with immunoSEQ multiplex PCR; TCRdb has only the in-frame clones, and not every one. This table holds 39,000 or so clones, roughly 90% found once. The sample here was CD4+ or CD8+ T cells sorted from blood, taken in a trial of the OX40 agonist ivuxolimab. The receptors here all came from an adult with an advanced solid tumor such as melanoma, head and neck, liver or kidney cancer.

The rearrangement links TRBV9 to TRBJ1-2, with a possible D match to TRBD1 (6 bases). The germline gives CDR1 SGDLS, CDR2 YYNGEE. CDR3 length: 15 residues. Trimming removed 3 bases at V and 3 bases at J, with 15 bases between. Written as DNA, the CDR3 is TGTGCCAGCAGCGCCTACAGGGACGCGGACTATGGCTACACCTTC. Protein product: CASSAYRDADYGYTF. Drawing the rest from reference TRBV9 and TRBJ1-2, the complete variable domain is DSGVTQTPKHLITATGQRVTLRCSPRSGDLSVYWYQQSLDQGLQFLIQYYNGEERAKGNILERFSAQQFPDLHSELNLSSLELGDSALYFCASSAYRDADYGYTFGSGTRLTVV.

The rearrangement joins TRBV5-1 to TRBJ2-5, with D possibly matching TRBD1 (5 bases). Germline V gene sequence: CDR1 SGHRS, CDR2 YFSETQ. Deletions cut 2 bases from V and 2 bases from J, with 13 bases between. The CDR3 contains 15 residues. CDR3 in amino acids: CASSFVAGRQETQYF. CDR3 DNA sequence: TGCGCCAGCAGCTTCGTTGCAGGGCGACAAGAGACCCAGTACTTC.

This clone was counted a single time. The rearrangement links TRBV5-4 to TRBJ2-5; TRBD1 matches 7 bases. V was pared by 4 bases and J by 3 bases, with 3 bases of the junction left unmatched. CDR1 is SGHNT, CDR2 YYREEE, per germline (reference sequence). This CDR3 has 13 amino acids. CDR3 sequence reads: CASSPDREETQYF. Here the CDR3 DNA reads TGTGCCAGCAGCCCCGACAGGGAAGAGACCCAGTACTTC.

This clone was detected a few times. The J gene is TRBJ1-1, the V gene TRBV7-9; weak D call: TRBD1 (5 bases). In germline, CDR1 is SEHNR, CDR2 FQNEAQ (reference sequence). V lost 5 bases, J lost 10 bases, and 14 bases lay in between. The CDR3 extends over 12 amino acids. The CDR3 nucleotides read TGTGCCAGCAGCCCTATCAGGGCGGGAGCTTTCTTT. Translation gives CASSPIRAGAFF.

As to this clone: Other DNA sequences in the same sample also yield this CDR3. This sequence joins TRBV7-3 and TRBJ1-5; the D is unclear. CDR3 size: 13 residues. CDR1 is SGHTA and CDR2 is FQGTGA in the germline V gene. Trimming stripped 4 bases from V and 3 bases from J, with 7 bases between. DNA for the CDR3: TGTGCCAGCAGCTCGGGCCACAATCAGCCCCAGCATTTT. This gives the protein CASSSGHNQPQHF.

To note about this clone: The junction shows a germline mismatch at one end, possibly a read error. The V and J genes are TRBV7-7 and TRBJ1-3; D unresolved. CDR1 SSHAT and CDR2 FNYEAQ come from the germline V gene (reference sequence). The CDR3 spans 14 residues. For the CDR3, the DNA is TGTGCTAGCAGCCCCTCTTCAGGTGGAAACACCATATATTTT. It encodes CASSPSSGGNTIYF.

The chain is built from TRBV11-3 and TRBJ2-5; 8 bases line up with TRBD2. Trimming removed 5 bases from V and 5 bases from J; junction bases left unmatched: 19. CDR1 is SGHNT, CDR2 YENEEA, per germline. CDR3 size: 18 residues. DNA of the CDR3: TGTGCCAGCAGCCCTCGAGGACGGGGGGGCCCGGATCGGGAGACCCAGTACTTC. This encodes CASSPRGRGGPDRETQYF.

The chain links TRBV7-2 to TRBJ1-2, with no clear D. Germline V CDR1 and CDR2: SGHTA, FQGNSA. The CDR3 is 14 amino acids. V was trimmed by 7 bases and J by 5 bases, leaving 17 bases between them. The CDR3 sequence is CASTNSLQFYGYTF. The CDR3 DNA reads as TGTGCCAGCACCAATTCTCTACAATTTTATGGCTACACCTTC.

This rearrangement joins TRBV9 to TRBJ1-6, with D perhaps matching TRBD1 (5 bases). Per the germline V gene, CDR1 is SGDLS and CDR2 is YYNGEE. With 2 bases removed from V and 7 bases from J, the gap between germline ends came to 13 bases. CDR3 length equals 15 residues. CDR3 in amino acids: CASSVGTDRNSPLHF. The CDR3 DNA is TGTGCCAGCAGCGTCGGGACCGACCGAAATTCACCCCTCCACTTT.

The V gene is TRBV5-1, the J gene TRBJ1-1, with 7 nucleotides matching TRBD1. This CDR3 comprises 15 residues. CDR1 and CDR2 from the germline V gene are SGHRS and YFSETQ. V shed 0 bases, J shed 4 bases, and the junction held 6 bases outside the gene matches. CDR3 loop: CASSLGTGGGTEAFF. The CDR3 DNA reads as TGCGCCAGCAGCTTGGGGACAGGAGGGGGCACTGAAGCTTTCTTT.

This chain connects TRBV20-1 to TRBJ1-2; the D gene is possibly TRBD1 (5 bases). The V and J ends lost 1 base and 11 bases respectively, with 11 bases between them. Germline V gene sequence: CDR1 DFQATT, CDR2 SNEGSKA (reference sequence). This CDR3 is built from 11 residues. The CDR3 DNA is TGCAGTGCTAGAGGTCGCAGGGAATACACCTTC. Amino acids: CSARGRREYTF.

The rearrangement uses TRBV7-9 and TRBJ1-1; 9 bases are shared with TRBD1. J was trimmed by 6 bases and V by 2 bases; bases with no gene match: 7. Germline assignment: CDR1 SEHNR and CDR2 FQNEAQ (reference sequence). The CDR3 runs 15 residues. The CDR3 loop is CASSLRGQGKAEAFF. The DNA for the CDR3 is TGTGCCAGCAGCTTAAGAGGACAGGGGAAGGCTGAAGCTTTCTTT.

The genes are TRBV5-6 and TRBJ1-2; D may be TRBD1 (6 bases). Trimming removed 5 bases at V and 4 bases at J, with 21 bases between. Germline-derived CDR1 and CDR2 are SGHDT and YYEEEE. CDR3 length: 16 amino acids. In DNA, the CDR3 is TGTGCCAGCAGGGACCCATGGGGACACGGACCCTATGGCTACACCTTC. Residues: CASRDPWGHGPYGYTF.

This chain uses TRBV10-3 with TRBJ2-7; no firm D call. The CDR3 contains 15 residues. With 0 bases removed from V and 3 bases from J, the gap between germline ends came to 12 bases. Looked up from germline, CDR1 is ENHRY and CDR2 is SYGVKD. CDR3 nucleotide sequence: TGTGCCATCAGTGAGTCTATCGGAACTTTCTACGAGCAGTACTTC. It specifies CAISESIGTFYEQYF.

V gene TRBV4-1 combines with J gene TRBJ1-4; tentative D call: TRBD1 (6 bases). Germline V gives CDR1 MGHRA, CDR2 YSYEKL. With 2 bases removed from V and 8 bases from J, the gap between germline ends came to 15 bases. CDR3 length: 15 residues. In nucleotides, the CDR3 is TGCGCCAGCAGCCAAAACAGGGTAATACAAGAAAAACTGTTTTTT. Translating gives CASSQNRVIQEKLFF.

This chain uses TRBV2 with TRBJ2-5; 8 bases map to TRBD2. Germline V CDR1 and CDR2: SNHLY, FYNNEI. The CDR3 contains 13 residues. J gave up 4 bases and V 7 bases, and 5 bases lay outside the gene matches. The CDR3 sequence: CASKRGLRETQYF. CDR3 bases: TGTGCCAGCAAGCGGGGGTTGCGAGAGACCCAGTACTTC. The whole variable domain, filled in from reference TRBV2 and TRBJ2-5, reads EPEVTQTPSHQVTQMGQEVILRCVPISNHLYFYWYRQILGQKVEFLVSFYNNEISEKSEIFDDQFSVERPDGSNFTLKIRSTKLEDSAMYFCASKRGLRETQYFGPGTRLLVL.

The chain recombines TRBV11-3 with TRBJ2-7; no definite D call. Trimming shortened V by 5 bases and J by 0 bases, and 5 bases separated the two germline ends. The CDR3 is 12 amino acids. The V gene's germline CDR1 is SGHNT and CDR2 YENEEA. CDR3: CASSRSSYEQYF. The CDR3 DNA reads TGTGCCAGCAGCCGGAGCTCCTACGAGCAGTACTTC.

The chain links TRBV6-6 to TRBJ1-4, with D possibly TRBD1 on 5 matching bases. This CDR3 is built from 14 residues. Per the germline V gene, CDR1 is MNHNY and CDR2 is SVGAGI (reference sequence). Trimming took 6 bases from V and 8 from J, leaving 16 bases between them. The CDR3 nucleotides are TGTGCCAGCAGCGGAAACAGGAGAGAGGAAAAACTGTTTTTT. Protein product: CASSGNRREEKLFF.

The chain has TRBV18 and TRBJ2-5; no definite D call. CDR1 is KGHSH and CDR2 is LQKENI in the germline V gene. This CDR3 comprises 18 residues. V was shortened by 1 base and J by 5 bases, with 23 bases between the two germline ends. Here the CDR3 DNA reads TGTGCCAGCTCACCACAGATTGAGAACGGGCCCCTTGGGGAGACCCAGTACTTC. As protein: CASSPQIENGPLGETQYF.

The chain is built from TRBV5-1 and TRBJ1-2; 8 bases match TRBD1. Germline V CDR1 and CDR2: SGHRS, YFSETQ. This CDR3 contains 14 residues. The V and J ends lost 9 bases and 7 bases, in that order; junction bases with no gene match: 14. The CDR3 protein is CATSPGQVSGGYTF. The CDR3 nucleotides are TGCGCCACCTCTCCGGGACAGGTGTCCGGTGGCTACACCTTC.

Only one count was recorded for this clone. The rearrangement uses TRBV2 and TRBJ2-1; 9 nucleotides align to TRBD2. The germline V gene has CDR1 SNHLY and CDR2 FYNNEI. V trimming: 5 bases; J trimming: 0 bases; junction bases outside the gene matches: 5. The CDR3 has 16 amino acids. This CDR3 is CASSLAGASSYNEQFF. The CDR3 region has the DNA TGTGCCAGCAGTTTAGCGGGGGCCAGCTCCTACAATGAGCAGTTCTTC.

As concerns this clone: A read error may produce the germline difference seen at one junction end. CDR3 region: CASSFPPGVAHF. The CDR3 DNA follows: TGTGCCAGCAGCTTTCCCCCCGGGGTGGCCCACTTC. The V call is TRBV5-4, the J call TRBJ2-7; D might be TRBD2 (5 bases). CDR1 is SGHNT and CDR2 is YYREEE in the germline V gene (reference sequence). CDR3 length equals 12 residues. Supplemented by reference TRBV5-4 and TRBJ2-7, the full variable domain reads ETGVTQSPTHLIKTRGQQVTLRCSSQSGHNTVSWYQQALGQGPQFIFQYYREEENGRGNFPPRFSGLQFPNYSSELNVNALELDDSALYLCASSFPPGVAHFGPGTRLTVT.

This chain connects TRBV7-2 to TRBJ2-3, with 8 bases lining up with TRBD2. Germline V CDR1 and CDR2: SGHTA, FQGNSA. After removal of 2 bases from V and 2 bases from J, the junction contained 3 bases not matched to a gene. This CDR3 is 15 amino acids long. The CDR3 region has the DNA TGTGCCAGCAGCTTAAGCGGGGGCTCCACAGATACGCAGTATTTT. Amino acid sequence: CASSLSGGSTDTQYF.

The chain uses TRBV7-8 and TRBJ2-7, with D unclear. Germline V lookup: CDR1 SGHVS, CDR2 FQNEAQ. The CDR3 length is 15 residues. Trimming cost V 8 bases and J 2 bases, with 19 bases left between them. DNA of the CDR3: TGTGCCAGCTCCCCCCGGGTAGGAAATCCCTACGAGCAGTACTTC. Its protein is CASSPRVGNPYEQYF.

Notes on this clone: The germline gene is not matched at one end of the junction; a read error may be the cause. The rearrangement uses TRBV7-7 and TRBJ1-3; D is unresolved. The germline CDR1 and CDR2 sequences are SSHAT and FNYEAQ (reference sequence). This CDR3 is built from 13 residues. CDR3 bases: TGTGCTAGCAGTGCAGGAAATGGAAACACCATATATTTT. Protein sequence: CASSAGNGNTIYF. Based on the CDR3 plus reference TRBV7-7 and TRBJ1-3, the full variable domain is GAGVSQSPRYKVTKRGQDVTLRCDPISSHATLYWYQQALGQGPEFLTYFNYEAQPDKSGLPSDRFSAERPEGSISTLTIQRTEQRDSAMYRCASSAGNGNTIYFGEGSWLTVV.

This clone was detected only once. V gene TRBV4-3 combines with J gene TRBJ1-2; tentative D call: TRBD1 (6 bases). Trimming pared 2 bases from V and 8 bases from J, leaving 15 bases between. The CDR3 consists of 14 residues. CDR1 LGHNA and CDR2 YSLEER come from the germline V gene. Here the CDR3 DNA reads TGCGCCAGCAGCCAAAACACAGGGTCGGGAGGCTACACCTTC. It codes for CASSQNTGSGGYTF.

The genes are TRBV5-1 and TRBJ1-1, with no clear D. With 0 bases removed from V and 10 bases from J, the gap between germline ends came to 13 bases. The CDR3 length is 13 residues. CDR1 and CDR2 from the germline V gene are SGHRS and YFSETQ. This chain's CDR3 is CASSLVGQEGAFF. The DNA for the CDR3 is TGCGCCAGCAGCTTGGTGGGCCAGGAGGGAGCTTTCTTT.

The chain has TRBV5-4 and TRBJ2-5; D gene ambiguous. Trimming pared 4 bases from V and 2 bases from J, leaving 15 bases between. The CDR3 length is 15 residues. From germline, CDR1 is SGHNT and CDR2 YYREEE (reference sequence). For the CDR3, the DNA is TGTGCCAGCAGCCCCTTTCCTAGTCAACAAGAGACCCAGTACTTC. Its protein product is CASSPFPSQQETQYF.

V usage is TRBV5-1 and J usage is TRBJ2-7; TRBD1 matches 10 bases. The CDR3 extends over 15 amino acids. CDR1 SGHRS and CDR2 YFSETQ come from the germline V gene. V dropped 0 bases and J dropped 5; count of bases not matched to a gene: 5. CDR3 nucleotide sequence: TGCGCCAGCAGCTTGGATGGGACAGGGGTTAACGAGCAGTACTTC. Protein: CASSLDGTGVNEQYF. Complete variable domain (other parts from reference TRBV5-1 and TRBJ2-7): KAGVTQTPRYLIKTRGQQVTLSCSPISGHRSVSWYQQTPGQGLQFLFEYFSETQRNKGNFPGRFSGRQFSNSRSEMNVSTLELGDSALYLCASSLDGTGVNEQYFGPGTRLTVT.

The chain joins TRBV4-2 to TRBJ1-1; tentatively, D is TRBD1 (6 bases). Trimming cost V 4 bases and J 11 bases, with 20 bases left between them. Germline V gives CDR1 LGHNA, CDR2 YNFKEQ. The length of the CDR3 is 14 residues. The CDR3, as DNA: TGTGCCAGCAGCCTTTCAGGGGAGGGGCGGCGGGCTTTCTTT. Translation: CASSLSGEGRRAFF.

A single count supports this clone. V usage is TRBV5-1 and J usage is TRBJ1-2; maybe TRBD1 (6 bases). The CDR3 has 14 residues. The V end lost 4 bases, the J end lost 2 bases, and 12 bases lay between the germline ends. Looked up from germline, CDR1 is SGHRS and CDR2 is YFSETQ. The CDR3: CASSARQANYGYTF. CDR3 nucleotides: TGCGCCAGCAGCGCCCGACAGGCAAACTATGGCTACACCTTC.